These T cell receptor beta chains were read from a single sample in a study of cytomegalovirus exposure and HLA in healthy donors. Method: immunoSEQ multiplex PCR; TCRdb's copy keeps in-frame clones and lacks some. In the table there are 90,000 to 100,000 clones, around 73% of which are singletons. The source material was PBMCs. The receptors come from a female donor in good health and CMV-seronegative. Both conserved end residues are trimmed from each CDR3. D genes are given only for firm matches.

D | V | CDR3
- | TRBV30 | AWNLRTNTEAF
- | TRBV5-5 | ASSLRDTEAF
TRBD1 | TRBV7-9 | ASSLTGGSQPQH
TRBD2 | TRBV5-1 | ASSPLAGGPYEQY
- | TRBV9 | ASSVMAGAKDTQY
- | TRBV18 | ASSPRGGGEKLF
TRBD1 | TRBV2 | ASSAFAGTGAYEQY
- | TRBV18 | ASSPRGAGYT
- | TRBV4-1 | ASSLAGEEAF
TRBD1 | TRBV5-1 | ASSSLTGTAYEQY
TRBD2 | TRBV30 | AWRLGGRGEQF
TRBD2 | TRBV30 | AAVTGTSKRGWRELF
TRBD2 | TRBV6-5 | ASSSTTSGSALRQY
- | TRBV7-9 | ASSNQGVQETQY
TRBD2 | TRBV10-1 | ASSRGLDRDEQF
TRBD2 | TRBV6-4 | ASSELAGAYEQY
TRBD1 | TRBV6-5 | ASSYQGATEQY
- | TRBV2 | ASTRTVTSYEQY
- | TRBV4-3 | ASSQWSTQETQY
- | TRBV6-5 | ASTALVGTEAF
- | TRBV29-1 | SVEWELPGELF
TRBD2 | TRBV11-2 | ASSLGLAGTYEQY
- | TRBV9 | ASSVVNNNEQF
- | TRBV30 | AWTGPVAGELF
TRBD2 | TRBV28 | ASSLPETSGRGGSYNEQF